This T cell receptor beta chain emerged from a study of CXCR3-negative and CXCR3-positive naive CD8 T cells. CDR1 SGHNT and CDR2 YYREEE come from the germline V gene (reference sequence). The length of the CDR3 is 14 residues. Study-wide results and caveats: Surface CD5 looked about the same in the naive subsets, so the authors worked out TCR strength from TRB CDR3 properties. Greater hydrophobicity was found in TRB CDR3s of CXCR3-positive naive cells than of CXCR3-negative naive cells.

Worth noting for this clonotype: Its antigen is as yet unknown.

TRB cDNA was prepared as libraries by UMI-labeled 5' RACE. TCRdb derives one entry per CDR3 protein from the 5' RACE reads, leaving out DNA. This table holds fewer than 140,000 distinct CDR3 sequences. The receptor was isolated from a human donor in good health. Some clones in this sample may be carry-over from other donors' samples. This rearrangement joins TRBV5-4 to TRBJ1-1; the TCRdb call, TRBD1, lacks DNA for checking. The sequenced material came from naive CXCR3+ CD8+ T cells from blood. Specified subset: CD45RO-CCR7+CD27+CD95- naive CD8+ T cells expressing CXCR3 (TNR3+). CDR3 amino acids: CASSSGLGNTEAFF.